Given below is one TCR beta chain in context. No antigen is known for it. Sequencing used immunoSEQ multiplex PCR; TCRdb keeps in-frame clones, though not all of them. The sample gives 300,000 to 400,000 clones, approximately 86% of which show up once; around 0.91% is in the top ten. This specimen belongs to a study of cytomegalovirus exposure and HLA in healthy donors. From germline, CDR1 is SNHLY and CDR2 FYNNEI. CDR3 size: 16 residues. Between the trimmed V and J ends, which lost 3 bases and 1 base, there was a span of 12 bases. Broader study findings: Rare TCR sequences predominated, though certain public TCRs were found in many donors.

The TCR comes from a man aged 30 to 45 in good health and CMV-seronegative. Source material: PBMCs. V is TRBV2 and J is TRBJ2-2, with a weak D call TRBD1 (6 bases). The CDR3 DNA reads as TGTGCCAGCAGTGACGCAAGGGGACAGAACACCGGGGAGCTGTTTTTT. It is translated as CASSDARGQNTGELFF. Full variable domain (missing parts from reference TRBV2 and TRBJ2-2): EPEVTQTPSHQVTQMGQEVILRCVPISNHLYFYWYRQILGQKVEFLVSFYNNEISEKSEIFDDQFSVERPDGSNFTLKIRSTKLEDSAMYFCASSDARGQNTGELFFGEGSRLTVL.